The 28 T cell receptor beta chains presented below share a single source sample, sequenced in a study of T cell responses to AZD1222 COVID-19 vaccine. Measured with immunoSEQ multiplex PCR; TCRdb has only the in-frame clones, and not every one. The sample consists of around 180,000 clones, more than 75% of them appearing once. Sample: peripheral blood, taken 28 days after the second AZD1222 dose. These receptors came from an adult who received the AZD1222 COVID-19 vaccine.

This sequence joins TRBV28 and TRBJ1-5; D uncertain. This CDR3 contains 13 residues. The V gene lost 6 bases and the J gene lost 2 bases, with 8 bases spanning the gap. The germline CDR1 and CDR2 sequences are MDHEN and SYDVKM. The CDR3 is CASRGIGNQPQHF. The CDR3 DNA reads TGTGCCAGCAGGGGAATTGGCAATCAGCCCCAGCATTTT.

The genes are TRBV5-1 and TRBJ2-2, with TRBD2 identical over 7 bases. CDR3 length equals 17 residues. Unmatched junction bases numbered 9, after V lost 4 bases and J lost 0 bases. Germline CDR1 and CDR2: SGHRS and YFSETQ. The CDR3: CASSPYLAVANTGELFF. DNA for the CDR3: TGCGCCAGCAGCCCCTATCTAGCGGTGGCGAACACCGGGGAGCTGTTTTTT.

The V gene is TRBV5-1, the J gene TRBJ2-7; maybe TRBD1 (6 bases). Deletions cut 0 bases from V and 9 bases from J, with 19 bases between. Germline V gene lookup returns CDR1 SGHRS and CDR2 YFSETQ. The CDR3 is made up of 15 amino acids. The CDR3 nucleotides are TGCGCCAGCAGCTTGGCCGCAGCCTCCCAAGGGGGGCAGTACTTC. Translation gives CASSLAAASQGGQYF.

This clone was seen a few times. The chain uses TRBV9 and TRBJ2-1; 10 bases fit TRBD2. V trimming: 3 bases; J trimming: 1 base; junction bases outside the gene matches: 1. The CDR3 loop spans 15 amino acids. Germline V gene sequence: CDR1 SGDLS, CDR2 YYNGEE. The CDR3 nucleotides read TGTGCCAGCAGCGCAGCGGGAGGGTCCTACAATGAGCAGTTCTTC. Translation: CASSAAGGSYNEQFF.

The genes are TRBV10-3 and TRBJ1-1; D is unresolved. The V gene lost 8 bases and the J gene lost 0 bases, with 10 bases spanning the gap. This CDR3 comprises 13 residues. CDR1 and CDR2 from the germline V gene are ENHRY and SYGVKD. The CDR3 DNA sequence: TGTGCCATCGGGAGGAACATGAACACTGAAGCTTTCTTT. Encoded protein: CAIGRNMNTEAFF.

The V and J genes are TRBV7-6 and TRBJ2-2; 7 bases are shared with TRBD1. Germline CDR1 reads SGHVS; CDR2 reads FNYEAQ. The length of the CDR3 is 15 residues. J gave up 4 bases and V 4 bases, and 6 bases lay outside the gene matches. The CDR3 DNA follows: TGTGCCAGCAGCTCGGGAAACAGGGGCACCGGGGAGCTGTTTTTT. Amino acid sequence: CASSSGNRGTGELFF.

The count of this clone is one. The chain uses TRBV28 and TRBJ1-5, with D maybe TRBD1 (5 bases). CDR1 MDHEN and CDR2 SYDVKM come from the germline V gene. This CDR3 region has 14 residues. With 8 bases removed from V and 0 bases from J, the gap between germline ends came to 11 bases. The CDR3, as DNA: TGTGCCAGCCTTGGGGCGAATAGCAATCAGCCCCAGCATTTT. This codes for CASLGANSNQPQHF.

This clone has only one observation. The J gene is TRBJ2-1, the V gene TRBV7-9; 9 bases fit TRBD2. Germline V lookup: CDR1 SEHNR, CDR2 FQNEAQ (reference sequence). The CDR3 contains 14 residues. Trimming removed 2 bases from V and 8 bases from J; junction bases left unmatched: 4. The CDR3 DNA reads TGTGCCAGCAGCTTACAACTAGCGGGTGATGAGCAGTTCTTC. Residues: CASSLQLAGDEQFF. Drawing the rest from reference TRBV7-9 and TRBJ2-1, the complete variable domain is DTGVSQNPRHKITKRGQNVTFRCDPISEHNRLYWYRQTLGQGPEFLTYFQNEAQLEKSRLLSDRFSAERPKGSFSTLEIQRTEQGDSAMYLCASSLQLAGDEQFFGPGTRLTVL.

Note on this clone: The junction and the germline gene differ at one end; a read error may be behind it. The chain links TRBV28 to TRBJ2-7; no clear D. Germline CDR1 reads MDHEN; CDR2 reads SYDVKM. The CDR3 is 16 amino acids. The CDR3 sequence is CASSPPVVDRSYRQWF. CDR3 bases: TGTGCCAGCAGTCCCCCGGTCGTCGACCGCTCATATAGGCAGTGGTTC.

The rearrangement joins TRBV7-6 to TRBJ2-7, with 8 bases aligning to TRBD2. The CDR3 length is 13 residues. Germline CDR1 SGHVS, CDR2 FNYEAQ. The V gene end was trimmed by 5 bases and the J gene end by 2 bases; junction bases not matched to a gene: 2. The DNA of the CDR3 is TGTGCCAGCAGCACGGGAGGGCCCTACGAGCAGTACTTC. Amino acids: CASSTGGPYEQYF.

This clone has only one observation. The chain couples TRBV27 to TRBJ2-7, with 11 bases identical to TRBD2. This CDR3 contains 13 residues. Trimming took 5 bases from V and 5 from J; bases not matched to a gene: 2. Germline assignment: CDR1 MNHEY and CDR2 SMNVEV (reference sequence). CDR3 residues: CASSVAGGNEQYF. The CDR3 nucleotides are TGTGCCAGCAGTGTAGCGGGAGGGAACGAGCAGTACTTC.

The chain uses TRBV6-6 and TRBJ1-5, with 7 bases lining up with TRBD1. Germline trimming cut 5 bases from V and 0 bases from J; bases unmatched to any gene: 13. Germline CDR1 MNHNY, CDR2 SVGAGI (reference sequence). This CDR3 region has 18 residues. The CDR3 nucleotides are TGTGCCAGCAGTCTAAACCGGGACAGTTTTATTAGCAATCAGCCCCAGCATTTT. This gives the protein CASSLNRDSFISNQPQHF.

The rearrangement uses TRBV30 and TRBJ2-2; D gene unclear. Looked up from germline, CDR1 is GTSNPN and CDR2 is SVGIG (reference sequence). V shed 4 bases and J shed 6 bases, with 12 bases lying between them. There are 13 residues in the CDR3. CDR3 nucleotides: TGTGCCTGGACCTGGGAAGGGTCCGGGGAGCTGTTTTTT. The encoded protein is CAWTWEGSGELFF.

V gene TRBV5-1 combines with J gene TRBJ1-1, with TRBD1 as a possible D gene (5 bases). This CDR3 has 13 residues. V was trimmed by 2 bases and J by 3 bases, leaving 8 bases between them. Looked up from germline, CDR1 is SGHRS and CDR2 is YFSETQ. CDR3 bases: TGCGCCAGCAGCTTAGGGGTTGACACTGAAGCTTTCTTT. Its protein product is CASSLGVDTEAFF. The full variable domain, its missing parts supplied by reference TRBV5-1 and TRBJ1-1, is KAGVTQTPRYLIKTRGQQVTLSCSPISGHRSVSWYQQTPGQGLQFLFEYFSETQRNKGNFPGRFSGRQFSNSRSEMNVSTLELGDSALYLCASSLGVDTEAFFGQGTRLTVV.

The chain uses TRBV2 and TRBJ1-2, with a possible D match to TRBD1 (5 bases). The germline V gene encodes CDR1 SNHLY and CDR2 FYNNEI. The V and J ends lost 11 bases and 5 bases respectively, with 15 bases between them. The CDR3 is 12 amino acids. CDR3 protein: CAHWGGVYGYTF. The CDR3, as DNA: TGTGCCCACTGGGGGGGAGTTTATGGCTACACCTTC.

The chain's CDR3 is CASSPLAGGVKTQYF. The CDR3 bases are TGTGCCAGTAGTCCCCTAGCGGGAGGGGTCAAGACCCAGTACTTC. The V gene is TRBV19, the J gene TRBJ2-5; 12 bases line up with TRBD2. The CDR3 runs 15 residues. Germline V gene data show CDR1 as LNHDA and CDR2 as SQIVND (reference sequence). The V gene end was trimmed by 5 bases and the J gene end by 6 bases; junction bases not matched to a gene: 7.

The chain links TRBV14 to TRBJ1-3; a possible D gene is TRBD1 (6 bases). Deletions cut 4 bases from V and 0 bases from J, with 19 bases between. The CDR3 is made up of 18 amino acids. The germline V gene encodes CDR1 SGHDN and CDR2 FVKESK. CDR3 bases: TGTGCCAGCAGCCCCTGGACAGTTGGAGGGGTCTCTGGAAACACCATATATTTT. Protein: CASSPWTVGGVSGNTIYF.

The chain is built from TRBV19 and TRBJ2-2, with a possible D match to TRBD1 (5 bases). Per germline, CDR1 LNHDA and CDR2 SQIVND (reference sequence). This CDR3 is 14 amino acids long. With 7 bases removed from V and 7 bases from J, the gap between germline ends came to 16 bases. CDR3 coding DNA: TGTGCCAGTACCCCAGACAGACGGGTCGGGGAGCTGTTTTTT. Translated: CASTPDRRVGELFF.

The rearrangement links TRBV7-8 to TRBJ2-2; D gene uncertain. The germline V and J ends were trimmed by 5 bases and 8 bases, with 9 bases remaining between them. Germline V gene lookup returns CDR1 SGHVS and CDR2 FQNEAQ. The CDR3 consists of 12 residues. The CDR3 loop reads CASSLISGELFF. The CDR3 DNA follows: TGTGCCAGCAGCCTCATTTCTGGGGAGCTGTTTTTT.

The chain combines TRBV5-5 with TRBJ2-6; 7 bases match TRBD1. V lost 4 bases to trimming and J lost 4 bases; unmatched junction nucleotides: 14. The CDR3 is made up of 18 amino acids. Germline values: CDR1 SGHKS, CDR2 YYEKEE (reference sequence). CDR3 protein: CASSPRDSSPGGANVLTF. The CDR3 DNA reads TGTGCCAGCAGCCCGAGGGACAGTTCGCCCGGGGGGGCCAACGTCCTGACTTTC. Full variable domain (outside the CDR3, taken from reference TRBV5-5 and TRBJ2-6): DAGVTQSPTHLIKTRGQQVTLRCSPISGHKSVSWYQQVLGQGPQFIFQYYEKEERGRGNFPDRFSARQFPNYSSELNVNALLLGDSALYLCASSPRDSSPGGANVLTFGAGSRLTVL.

This clone was counted a single time. V usage is TRBV5-5 and J usage is TRBJ1-5, with a possible D match to TRBD1 (5 bases). Germline assignment: CDR1 SGHKS and CDR2 YYEKEE (reference sequence). The length of the CDR3 is 15 residues. V lost 0 bases to trimming and J lost 2 bases, with 9 bases between them. CDR3 sequence: CASSLGGAGNQPQHF. CDR3 nucleotide sequence: TGTGCCAGCAGCTTGGGAGGGGCCGGCAATCAGCCCCAGCATTTT.

The V gene is TRBV5-1, the J gene TRBJ2-2, with D perhaps TRBD2 (5 bases). The V and J ends lost 4 bases and 3 bases respectively, with 13 bases between them. Germline assignment: CDR1 SGHRS and CDR2 YFSETQ. CDR3 length: 15 amino acids. CDR3 nucleotide sequence: TGCGCCAGCAGCCCAGTGCCGCGGGACACCGGGGAGCTGTTTTTT. This sequence encodes CASSPVPRDTGELFF.

This clone was observed a single time. The V gene is TRBV27, the J gene TRBJ1-6; TRBD1 might be the D (6 bases). V was pared by 6 bases and J by 9 bases, with 15 bases between. The CDR3 has 14 amino acids. Germline V gene lookup returns CDR1 MNHEY and CDR2 SMNVEV (reference sequence). CDR3 amino acids: CASRLQGGGSPLHF. CDR3 bases: TGTGCCAGCAGACTACAGGGCGGTGGTTCACCCCTCCACTTT.

The chain joins TRBV19 to TRBJ1-1, with D unresolved. This CDR3 comprises 15 residues. Germline V lookup: CDR1 LNHDA, CDR2 SQIVND (reference sequence). Trimming removed 6 bases from V and 1 base from J, with 15 bases in between. CDR3 in amino acids: CASRHGRGKNTEAFF. The CDR3 DNA is TGTGCCAGTAGACATGGACGCGGGAAGAACACTGAAGCTTTCTTT.

The rearrangement links TRBV5-1 to TRBJ2-1; possible D gene TRBD1, 6 bases. The CDR3 totals 13 residues. V lost 3 bases, J lost 9 bases, and 13 bases lay in between. In germline, CDR1 is SGHRS, CDR2 YFSETQ. The CDR3, as DNA: TGCGCCAGCAGCTCCATCCTAGGGGGTGAGCAGTTCTTC. It yields the protein CASSSILGGEQFF.

The rearrangement links TRBV7-8 to TRBJ1-4; D unresolved. V gave up 7 bases and J gave up 8 bases, with 14 bases separating them. Per germline, CDR1 SGHVS and CDR2 FQNEAQ. CDR3 size: 13 residues. The CDR3 region is CASTGPGGEKLFF. The CDR3 bases are TGTGCCAGCACCGGGCCGGGAGGGGAAAAACTGTTTTTT.

This chain links TRBV5-6 with TRBJ2-2; no clear D gene. The V end lost 4 bases, the J end lost 4 bases, and 17 bases lay between the germline ends. There are 16 residues in the CDR3. CDR1 is SGHDT, CDR2 YYEEEE, per germline. This CDR3 is CASSPRLVVATGELFF. CDR3 coding DNA: TGTGCCAGCAGCCCAAGGCTAGTTGTGGCCACCGGGGAGCTGTTTTTT.

The V gene is TRBV7-2, the J gene TRBJ2-2, with 8 bases aligning to TRBD2. Germline trimming cut 3 bases from V and 6 bases from J; bases unmatched to any gene: 9. CDR1 and CDR2 from the germline V gene are SGHTA and FQGNSA. This CDR3 is 16 amino acids long. The CDR3 sequence: CASSFRLARSSGELFF. CDR3 DNA sequence: TGTGCCAGCAGCTTTCGACTAGCGAGGTCGTCCGGGGAGCTGTTTTTT. Full variable domain (remainder filled in from reference TRBV7-2 and TRBJ2-2): GAGVSQSPSNKVTEKGKDVELRCDPISGHTALYWYRQSLGQGLEFLIYFQGNSAPDKSGLPSDRFSAERTGGSVSTLTIQRTQQEDSAVYLCASSFRLARSSGELFFGEGSRLTVL.